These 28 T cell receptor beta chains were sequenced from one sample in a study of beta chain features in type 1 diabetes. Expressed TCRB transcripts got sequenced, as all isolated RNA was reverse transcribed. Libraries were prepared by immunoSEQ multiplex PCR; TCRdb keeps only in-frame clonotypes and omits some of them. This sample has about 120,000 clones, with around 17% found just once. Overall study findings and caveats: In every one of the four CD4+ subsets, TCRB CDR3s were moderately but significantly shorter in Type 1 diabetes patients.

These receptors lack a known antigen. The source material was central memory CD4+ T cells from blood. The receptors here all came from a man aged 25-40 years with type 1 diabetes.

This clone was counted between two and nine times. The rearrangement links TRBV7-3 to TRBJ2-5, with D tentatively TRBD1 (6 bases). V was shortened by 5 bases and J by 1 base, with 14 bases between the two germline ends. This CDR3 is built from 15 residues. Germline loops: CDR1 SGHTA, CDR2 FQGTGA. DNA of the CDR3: TGTGCCAGCAGCCCAGGGGACACCGTCCAAGAGACCCAGTACTTC. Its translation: CASSPGDTVQETQYF.

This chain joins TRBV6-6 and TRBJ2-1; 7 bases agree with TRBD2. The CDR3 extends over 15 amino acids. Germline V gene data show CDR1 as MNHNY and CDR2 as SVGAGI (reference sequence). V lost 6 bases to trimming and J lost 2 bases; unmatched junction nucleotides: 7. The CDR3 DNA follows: TGTGCCAGCAGCCCTGGACTAGGGACCTACAATGAGCAGTTCTTC. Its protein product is CASSPGLGTYNEQFF.

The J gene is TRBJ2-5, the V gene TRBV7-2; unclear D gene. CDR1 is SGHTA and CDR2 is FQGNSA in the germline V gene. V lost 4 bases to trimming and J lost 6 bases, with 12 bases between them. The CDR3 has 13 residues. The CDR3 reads CASSSPDIKTQYF. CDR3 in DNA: TGTGCCAGCAGCTCGCCCGACATAAAGACCCAGTACTTC.

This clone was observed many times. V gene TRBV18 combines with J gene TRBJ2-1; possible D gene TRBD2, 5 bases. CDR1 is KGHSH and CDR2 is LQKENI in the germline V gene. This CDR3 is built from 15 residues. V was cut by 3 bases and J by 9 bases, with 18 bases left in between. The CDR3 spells CASSPADWQAGEQFF. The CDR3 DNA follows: TGTGCCAGCTCACCGGCTGACTGGCAGGCGGGTGAGCAGTTCTTC.

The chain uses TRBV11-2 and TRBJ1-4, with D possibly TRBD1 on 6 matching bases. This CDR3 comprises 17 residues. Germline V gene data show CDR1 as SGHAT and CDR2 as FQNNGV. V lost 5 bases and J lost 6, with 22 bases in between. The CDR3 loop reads CASSAFRGGAQDEKLFF. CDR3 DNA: TGTGCCAGCAGCGCCTTCCGCGGGGGCGCCCAGGATGAAAAACTGTTTTTT.

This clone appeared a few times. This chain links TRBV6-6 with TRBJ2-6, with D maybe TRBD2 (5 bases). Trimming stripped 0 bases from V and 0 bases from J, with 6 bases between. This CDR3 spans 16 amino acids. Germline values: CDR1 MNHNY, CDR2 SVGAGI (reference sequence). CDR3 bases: TGTGCCAGCAGTTACTCGGGGAGCTCTGGGGCCAACGTCCTGACTTTC. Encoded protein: CASSYSGSSGANVLTF.

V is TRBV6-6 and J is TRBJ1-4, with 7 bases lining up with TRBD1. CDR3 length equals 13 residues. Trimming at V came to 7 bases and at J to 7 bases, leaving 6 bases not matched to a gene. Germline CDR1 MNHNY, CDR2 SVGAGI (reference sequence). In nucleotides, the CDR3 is TGTGCCAGCAACGACAGGGTTGGTGAAAAACTGTTTTTT. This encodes CASNDRVGEKLFF.

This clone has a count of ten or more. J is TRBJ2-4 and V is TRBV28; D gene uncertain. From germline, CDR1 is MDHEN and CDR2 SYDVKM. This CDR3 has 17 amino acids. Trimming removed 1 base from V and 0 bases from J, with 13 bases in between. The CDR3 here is CASSLFSVRLAKNIQYF. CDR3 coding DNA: TGTGCCAGCAGTTTATTCAGTGTCCGGTTAGCCAAAAACATTCAGTACTTC. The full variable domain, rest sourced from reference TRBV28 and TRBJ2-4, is DVKVTQSSRYLVKRTGEKVFLECVQDMDHENMFWYRQDPGLGLRLIYFSYDVKMKEKGDIPEGYSVSREKKERFSLILESASTNQTSMYLCASSLFSVRLAKNIQYFGAGTRLSVL.

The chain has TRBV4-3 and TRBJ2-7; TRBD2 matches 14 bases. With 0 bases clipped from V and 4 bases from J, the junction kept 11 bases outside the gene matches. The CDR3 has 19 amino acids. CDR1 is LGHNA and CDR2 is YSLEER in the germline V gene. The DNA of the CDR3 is TGCGCCAGCAGCCAAGAAATTTTACGGGGACTAGCGGGGGCATACGAGCAGTACTTC. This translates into CASSQEILRGLAGAYEQYF.

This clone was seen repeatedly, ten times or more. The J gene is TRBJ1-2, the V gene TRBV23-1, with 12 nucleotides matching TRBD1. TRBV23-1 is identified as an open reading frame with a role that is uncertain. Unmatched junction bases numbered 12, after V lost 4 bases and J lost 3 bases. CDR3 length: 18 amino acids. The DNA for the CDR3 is TGCGCCAGCAGTCCCCGCGGGACAGGGGGCGAAGCGTACTATGGCTACACCTTC. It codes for CASSPRGTGGEAYYGYTF.

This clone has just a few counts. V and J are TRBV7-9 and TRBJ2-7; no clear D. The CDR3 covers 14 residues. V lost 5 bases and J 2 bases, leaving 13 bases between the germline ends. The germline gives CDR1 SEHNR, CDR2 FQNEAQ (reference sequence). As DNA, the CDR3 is TGTGCCAGCAGCCCGGACCCAAGGGCCTACGAGCAGTACTTC. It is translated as CASSPDPRAYEQYF.

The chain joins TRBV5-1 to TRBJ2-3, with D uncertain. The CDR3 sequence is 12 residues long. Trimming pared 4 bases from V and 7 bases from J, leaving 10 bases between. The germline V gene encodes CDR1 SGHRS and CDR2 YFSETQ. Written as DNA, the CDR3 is TGCGCCAGCAGCGCTGGGGTGAATACGCAGTATTTT. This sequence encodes CASSAGVNTQYF. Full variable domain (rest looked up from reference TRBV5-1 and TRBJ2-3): KAGVTQTPRYLIKTRGQQVTLSCSPISGHRSVSWYQQTPGQGLQFLFEYFSETQRNKGNFPGRFSGRQFSNSRSEMNVSTLELGDSALYLCASSAGVNTQYFGPGTRLTVL.

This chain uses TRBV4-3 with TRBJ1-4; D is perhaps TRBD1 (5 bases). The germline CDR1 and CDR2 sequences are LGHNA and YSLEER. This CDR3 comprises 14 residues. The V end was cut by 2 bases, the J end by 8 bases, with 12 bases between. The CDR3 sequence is CASSQNGAGEKLFF. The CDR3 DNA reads TGCGCCAGCAGCCAAAACGGAGCAGGGGAAAAACTGTTTTTT.

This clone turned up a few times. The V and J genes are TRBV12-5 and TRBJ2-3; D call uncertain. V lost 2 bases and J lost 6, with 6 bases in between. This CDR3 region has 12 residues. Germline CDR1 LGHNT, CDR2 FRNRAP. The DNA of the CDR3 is TGTGCTAGTGGTTTGAGAGAGGATACGCAGTATTTT. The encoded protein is CASGLREDTQYF.

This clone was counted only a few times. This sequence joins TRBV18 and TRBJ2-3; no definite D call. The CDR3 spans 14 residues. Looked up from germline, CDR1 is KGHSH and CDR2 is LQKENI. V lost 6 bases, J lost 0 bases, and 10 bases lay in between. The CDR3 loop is CASSQGISTDTQYF. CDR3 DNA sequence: TGTGCCAGCTCCCAAGGGATTAGCACAGATACGCAGTATTTT.

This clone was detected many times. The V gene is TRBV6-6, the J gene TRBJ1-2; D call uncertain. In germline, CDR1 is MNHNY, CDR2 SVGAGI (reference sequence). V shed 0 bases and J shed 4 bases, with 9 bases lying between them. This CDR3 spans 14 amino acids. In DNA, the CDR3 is TGTGCCAGCAGTTACTCCACATCCAGCTATGGCTACACCTTC. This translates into CASSYSTSSYGYTF.

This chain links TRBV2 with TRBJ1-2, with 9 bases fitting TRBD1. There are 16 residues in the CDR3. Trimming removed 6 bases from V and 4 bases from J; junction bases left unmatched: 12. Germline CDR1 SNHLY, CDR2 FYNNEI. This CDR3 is CASSGHPGQGRYGYTF. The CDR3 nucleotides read TGTGCCAGCAGCGGACATCCGGGACAGGGACGCTATGGCTACACCTTC.

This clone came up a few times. This CDR3 is CASSAGQGTFTYEQYF. The CDR3 coding sequence is TGTGCCAGCAGTGCGGGACAGGGGACCTTTACCTACGAGCAGTACTTC. This chain connects TRBV9 to TRBJ2-7, with 10 bases lining up with TRBD1. The CDR3 totals 16 residues. The germline CDR1 and CDR2 sequences are SGDLS and YYNGEE. J gave up 2 bases and V 5 bases, and 10 bases lay outside the gene matches.

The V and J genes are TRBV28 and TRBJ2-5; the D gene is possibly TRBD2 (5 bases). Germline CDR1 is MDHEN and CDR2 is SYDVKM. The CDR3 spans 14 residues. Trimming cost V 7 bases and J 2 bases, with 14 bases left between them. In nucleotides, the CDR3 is TGTGCCAGCAACGGTTGGGAGAGGCAAGAGACCCAGTACTTC. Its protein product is CASNGWERQETQYF.

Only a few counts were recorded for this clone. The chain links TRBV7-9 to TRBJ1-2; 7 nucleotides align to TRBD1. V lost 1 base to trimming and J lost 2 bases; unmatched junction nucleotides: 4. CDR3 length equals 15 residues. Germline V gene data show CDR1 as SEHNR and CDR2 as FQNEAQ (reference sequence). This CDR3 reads CASSLETGVNYGYTF. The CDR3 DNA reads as TGTGCCAGCAGCTTAGAAACAGGGGTGAACTATGGCTACACCTTC.

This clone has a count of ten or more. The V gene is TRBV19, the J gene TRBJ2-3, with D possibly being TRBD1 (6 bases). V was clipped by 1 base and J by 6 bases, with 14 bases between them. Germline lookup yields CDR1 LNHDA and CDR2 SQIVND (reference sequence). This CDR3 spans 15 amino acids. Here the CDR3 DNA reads TGTGCCAGTAGTATAGGGCAGGGGACCGGGGATACGCAGTATTTT. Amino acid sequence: CASSIGQGTGDTQYF.

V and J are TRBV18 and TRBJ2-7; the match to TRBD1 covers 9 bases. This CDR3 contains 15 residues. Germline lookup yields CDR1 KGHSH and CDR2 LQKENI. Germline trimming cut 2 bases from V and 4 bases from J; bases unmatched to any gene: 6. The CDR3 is CASSPGTGHSYEQYF. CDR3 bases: TGTGCCAGCTCACCAGGGACAGGGCATTCGTACGAGCAGTACTTC.

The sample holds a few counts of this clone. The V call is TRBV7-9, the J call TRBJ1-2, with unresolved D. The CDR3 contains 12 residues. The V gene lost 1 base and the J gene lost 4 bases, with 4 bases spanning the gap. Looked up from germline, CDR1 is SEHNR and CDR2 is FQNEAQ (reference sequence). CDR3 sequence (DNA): TGTGCCAGCAGCTTAGAAGGCTATGGCTACACCTTC. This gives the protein CASSLEGYGYTF.

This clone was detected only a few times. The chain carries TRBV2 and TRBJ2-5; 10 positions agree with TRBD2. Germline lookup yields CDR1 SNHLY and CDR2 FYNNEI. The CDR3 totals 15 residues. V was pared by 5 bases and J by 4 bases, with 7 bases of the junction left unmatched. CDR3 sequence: CASSTSSGGAETQYF. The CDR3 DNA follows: TGTGCCAGCAGTACTTCCAGCGGGGGGGCAGAGACCCAGTACTTC. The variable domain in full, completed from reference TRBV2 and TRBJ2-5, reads EPEVTQTPSHQVTQMGQEVILRCVPISNHLYFYWYRQILGQKVEFLVSFYNNEISEKSEIFDDQFSVERPDGSNFTLKIRSTKLEDSAMYFCASSTSSGGAETQYFGPGTRLLVL.

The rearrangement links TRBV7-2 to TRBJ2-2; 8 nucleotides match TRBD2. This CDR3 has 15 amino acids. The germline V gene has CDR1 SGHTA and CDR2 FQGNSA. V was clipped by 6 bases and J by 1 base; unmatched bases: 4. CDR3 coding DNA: TGTGCCAGCAGACTCCTAGCGGGGAACACCGGGGAGCTGTTTTTT. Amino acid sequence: CASRLLAGNTGELFF.

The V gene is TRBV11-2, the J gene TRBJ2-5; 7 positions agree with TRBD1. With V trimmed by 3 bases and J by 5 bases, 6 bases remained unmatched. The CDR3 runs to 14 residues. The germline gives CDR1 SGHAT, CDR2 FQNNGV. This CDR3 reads CASSFQTGKETQYF. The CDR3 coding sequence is TGTGCCAGCAGCTTCCAGACAGGGAAGGAGACCCAGTACTTC.

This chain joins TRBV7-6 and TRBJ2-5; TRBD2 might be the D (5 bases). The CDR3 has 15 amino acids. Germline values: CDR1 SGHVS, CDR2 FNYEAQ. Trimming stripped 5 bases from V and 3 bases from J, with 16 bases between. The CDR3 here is CASSPLPSSEETQYF. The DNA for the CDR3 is TGTGCCAGCAGCCCGCTACCTAGCTCGGAAGAGACCCAGTACTTC.

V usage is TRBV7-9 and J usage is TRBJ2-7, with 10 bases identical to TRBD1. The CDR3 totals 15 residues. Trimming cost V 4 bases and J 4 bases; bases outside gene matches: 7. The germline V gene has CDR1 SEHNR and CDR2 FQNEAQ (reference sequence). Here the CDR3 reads CASSSVAGQGYEQYF. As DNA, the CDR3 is TGTGCCAGCAGCTCCGTGGCGGGACAGGGGTACGAGCAGTACTTC.